A selection of T cell receptor beta chains follows, all from one sample in a study of cytomegalovirus exposure and HLA in healthy donors. Repertoires were generated with immunoSEQ multiplex PCR, while TCRdb's copy carries only in-frame clones and drops some. The table shows 150,000 or so clones, with 75% occurring only once. Sequenced material: PBMCs. These receptors came from a woman in her forties in good health and CMV-seropositive. Each CDR3 is given with its conserved first and last residue. Each record gives: clone size, V gene, D gene, J gene, CDR3 protein, CDR3 DNA. D genes are given only for firm matches. Size is omitted from some rows. Given values are once, few, many or a class for expanded clones.

once	TRBV6-1	NA	TRBJ1-1	CASSEPGQNTEAFF	TGTGCCAGCAGTGAACCAGGACAGAACACTGAAGCTTTCTTT
NA	TRBV19	NA	TRBJ2-1	CASRGISKNNEQFF	TGTGCCAGTAGAGGTATTAGCAAGAACAATGAGCAGTTCTTC
NA	TRBV6-4	TRBD1	TRBJ1-5	CASSDSPIPSGTAPRRQPQHF	TGTGCCAGCAGTGACTCGCCCATTCCGTCCGGGACAGCCCCCCGCCGTCAGCCCCAGCATTTT
once	TRBV2	TRBD2	TRBJ2-1	CASTPRTSGSNEQFF	TGTGCCAGCACCCCTCGGACTAGCGGTTCCAATGAGCAGTTCTTC
NA	TRBV19	NA	TRBJ1-5	CASTREAGSQPQHF	TGTGCCAGTACCCGGGAGGCAGGGAGTCAGCCCCAGCATTTT
NA	TRBV19	NA	TRBJ2-6	CASRENSGANVLTF	TGTGCCAGTAGGGAGAACTCTGGGGCCAACGTCCTGACTTTC
NA	TRBV7-2	TRBD1	TRBJ2-7	CASSLVQGAYEQYF	TGTGCCAGCAGCTTAGTGCAGGGGGCTTATGAGCAGTACTTC
NA	TRBV7-3	NA	TRBJ1-1	CASSNQGRGSEAFF	TGTGCCAGCAGTAACCAGGGCAGGGGATCTGAAGCTTTCTTT
NA	TRBV30	NA	TRBJ2-2	CAWARGVAGELFF	TGTGCCTGGGCCCGCGGGGTCGCCGGGGAGCTGTTTTTT
NA	TRBV7-9	NA	TRBJ1-1	CASQINTEAFF	TGTGCCAGCCAGATAAACACTGAAGCTTTCTTT
few	TRBV19	NA	TRBJ2-3	CASSMARDSTDTQYF	TGTGCCAGTAGTATGGCCCGGGATAGCACAGATACGCAGTATTTT
NA	TRBV28	TRBD1	TRBJ1-2	CASSPPAGQVIGNGYTF	TGTGCCAGCAGTCCCCCGGCCGGACAGGTCATTGGTAATGGCTACACCTTC
NA	TRBV7-3	TRBD2	TRBJ2-1	CASSSRTRLAGPERSYNEQFF	TGTGCCAGCAGCTCCCGCACGAGGCTAGCGGGACCCGAGAGGTCCTACAATGAGCAGTTCTTC
NA	TRBV28	NA	TRBJ2-7	CASSSPSSYEQYF	TGTGCCAGCAGTTCCCCGAGCTCCTACGAGCAGTACTTC
NA	TRBV4-2	TRBD2	TRBJ2-1	CASSQDTSGRRNEQFF	TGTGCCAGCAGCCAAGATACCAGCGGGAGGCGTAATGAGCAGTTCTTC
NA	TRBV30	TRBD1	TRBJ2-7	CAWSVRYRGDEQYF	TGTGCCTGGAGTGTACGGTACAGGGGGGACGAGCAGTACTTC
NA	TRBV27	NA	TRBJ2-1	CASKFTGYGEQFF	TGTGCCAGCAAGTTCACGGGGTACGGTGAGCAGTTCTTC
NA	TRBV10-2	NA	TRBJ2-7	CASSESRSSEQYF	TGCGCCAGCAGTGAGTCTAGGTCTAGCGAGCAGTACTTC
few	TRBV29-1	TRBD1	TRBJ2-1	CSVGQGPQNEQFF	TGCAGCGTTGGACAGGGCCCCCAAAATGAGCAGTTCTTC
NA	TRBV7-7	TRBD1	TRBJ2-5	CASSLDGQGGETQYF	TGTGCTAGCAGCTTAGACGGACAGGGTGGAGAGACCCAGTACTTC
NA	TRBV28	TRBD2	TRBJ2-7	CASSLYLGLAGGGYEQYF	TGTGCCAGCAGTTTATATTTGGGGCTAGCGGGAGGTGGCTACGAGCAGTACTTC
NA	TRBV18	TRBD1	TRBJ2-7	CASGTGGSYEQYF	TGTGCCAGCGGAACAGGGGGCTCCTACGAGCAGTACTTC
NA	TRBV9	NA	TRBJ2-3	CASSGRASDTDTQYF	TGTGCCAGCAGCGGTAGGGCTAGCGACACAGATACGCAGTATTTT
few	TRBV10-3	TRBD1	TRBJ2-7	CAISPAGTGDEQYF	TGTGCCATCAGTCCAGCCGGGACAGGAGACGAGCAGTACTTC
NA	TRBV19	NA	TRBJ2-5	CASSIDPRANQETQYF	TGTGCCAGTAGTATAGATCCCAGGGCCAATCAAGAGACCCAGTACTTC
NA	TRBV30	TRBD1	TRBJ1-2	CACSQGALNYGYTF	TGTGCCTGCTCACAGGGGGCCCTAAACTATGGCTACACCTTC
once	TRBV30	NA	TRBJ1-4	CAWLSGEKLFF	TGTGCCTGGTTGAGCGGTGAAAAACTGTTTTTT
NA	TRBV30	NA	TRBJ2-7	CAWSKGLTSSYEQYF	TGTGCCTGGAGTAAAGGACTTACGAGCTCCTACGAGCAGTACTTC
NA	TRBV27	TRBD2	TRBJ2-2	CASSPRTSGRASTGELFF	TGTGCCAGCAGTCCCCGGACTAGCGGGAGGGCCAGCACCGGGGAGCTGTTTTTT
NA	TRBV7-2	TRBD1	TRBJ1-2	CASSSEVAGTGLSGYTF	TGTGCCAGCAGCTCAGAGGTGGCGGGGACAGGGCTCAGCGGCTACACCTTC
NA	TRBV6-5	TRBD1	TRBJ2-7	CASSPRDRGAYEQYF	TGTGCCAGCAGCCCCCGGGACAGGGGGGCCTACGAGCAGTACTTC
NA	TRBV18	TRBD1	TRBJ1-1	CASSPSFETGVGAFF	TGTGCCAGCTCACCATCGTTTGAGACAGGGGTTGGGGCTTTCTTT
NA	TRBV7-6	TRBD2	TRBJ2-7	CASSSSGRVEQYF	TGTGCCAGCAGCAGTAGCGGGAGAGTCGAGCAGTACTTC
once	TRBV5-1	NA	TRBJ1-2	CASSLAGEHYGYTF	TGCGCCAGCAGCTTGGCGGGTGAGCACTATGGCTACACCTTC
few	TRBV2	TRBD1	TRBJ1-4	CASSGTGATNEKLFF	TGTGCCAGCAGCGGAACAGGGGCAACTAATGAAAAACTGTTTTTT
NA	TRBV6-5	NA	TRBJ2-3	CASSYSIALPGTQYF	TGTGCCAGCAGTTACTCGATTGCGTTGCCTGGTACGCAGTATTTT
few	TRBV2	NA	TRBJ2-1	CASRLNSVNYNEQFF	TGTGCCAGCAGGCTGAACTCCGTAAACTACAATGAGCAGTTCTTC
NA	TRBV5-1	NA	TRBJ1-2	CASKNARINYGYTF	TGCGCCAGTAAAAACGCGCGCATTAACTATGGCTACACCTTC
NA	TRBV5-1	NA	TRBJ2-7	CASSPGGPGRYEQYF	TGCGCCAGCTCCCCGGGCGGCCCTGGGAGATACGAGCAGTACTTC
NA	TRBV5-8	NA	TRBJ2-5	CASSGGASRETQYF	TGTGCCAGCAGCGGGGGGGCTAGTCGAGAGACCCAGTACTTC
NA	TRBV18	NA	TRBJ2-3	CASSPFSQGRDTQYF	TGTGCCAGCTCACCATTTTCCCAGGGGAGAGATACGCAGTATTTT
NA	TRBV9	TRBD1	TRBJ2-1	CASRETGTGHNEQFF	TGTGCCAGCAGGGAAACCGGGACAGGGCACAATGAGCAGTTCTTC
few	TRBV5-4	TRBD2	TRBJ2-5	CASSLLPWTSGRKVTQYF	TGTGCCAGCAGCTTGCTTCCCTGGACTAGCGGGAGAAAGGTGACCCAGTACTTC
many	TRBV11-2	NA	TRBJ1-1	CASNPSSGGHNKAFF	TGTGCCAGCAACCCCTCCAGTGGGGGACACAATAAAGCTTTCTTT